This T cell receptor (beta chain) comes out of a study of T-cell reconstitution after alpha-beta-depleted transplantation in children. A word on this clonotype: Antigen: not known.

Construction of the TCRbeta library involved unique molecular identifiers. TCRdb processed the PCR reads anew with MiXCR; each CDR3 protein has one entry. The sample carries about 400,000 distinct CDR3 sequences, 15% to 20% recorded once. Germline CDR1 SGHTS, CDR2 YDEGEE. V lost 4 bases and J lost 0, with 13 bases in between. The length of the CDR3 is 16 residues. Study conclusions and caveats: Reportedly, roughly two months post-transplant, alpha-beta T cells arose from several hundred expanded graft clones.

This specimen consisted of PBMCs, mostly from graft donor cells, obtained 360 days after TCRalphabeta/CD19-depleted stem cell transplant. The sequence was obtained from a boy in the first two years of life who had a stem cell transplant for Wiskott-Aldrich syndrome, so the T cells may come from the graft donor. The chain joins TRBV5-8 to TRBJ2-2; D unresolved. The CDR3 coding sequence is TGTGCCAGCAGCCTGGTGGTCTCCGCGAACACCGGGGAGCTGTTTTTT. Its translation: CASSLVVSANTGELFF.